This T cell receptor (beta chain) was retrieved from a study of blood T cell repertoires in COVID-19. Study overall: Sites in the United States, Italy and Spain provided acute and convalescent COVID-19 samples. T cells, B-cell-depleted T cells, or PBMCs supplied cDNA or gDNA.

Per the original data handling: Estimates of nucleated cell counts were drawn from the amplification of reference gene primers. Measured with immunoSEQ multiplex PCR; TCRdb has only the in-frame clones, and not every one. V, J and clone size reflect that table, while D and trimming were determined from the DNA. The data contain roughly 80,000 clones, more than 75% of them singletons. The TCR sequence derives from a human donor in a cohort sampled during active COVID-19. Sequenced material: peripheral blood.

The CDR3 nucleotides read TGTGCCTGGAGTGTAGGCGTTAGCGGCTACAATGAGCAGTTCTTC. This sequence encodes CAWSVGVSGYNEQFF. The rearrangement joins TRBV30 to TRBJ2-1, with a tentative D call TRBD2 (6 bases). Germline CDR1 reads GTSNPN; CDR2 reads SVGIG (reference sequence). This CDR3 spans 15 amino acids. With 0 bases removed from V and 3 bases from J, the gap between germline ends came to 12 bases.